This T cell receptor (beta chain) was sequenced in a study of metastatic and nonmetastatic thyroid tumors. CDR1 is GTSNPN, CDR2 SVGIG, per germline (reference sequence). Trimming stripped 3 bases from V and 3 bases from J, with 5 bases between. The CDR3 is made up of 11 amino acids. No patient received treatment before thyroid surgery. This clone showed up many times. TCRdb reprocessed the PCR reads via MiXCR. The profile shows under 55,000 clones, approximately 15% of them singletons. This sequence was found in a female donor with papillary thyroid cancer or a benign thyroid nodule (not recorded which). Some clones in this sample may be carry-over from other donors' samples. Source material: blood. The chain employs TRBV30 and TRBJ2-5; D not resolved. CDR3 protein: CAWSREETQYF. The CDR3 DNA follows: TGTGCCTGGAGCCGAGAAGAGACCCAGTACTTC.